Listed here are 14 T cell receptor beta chains from one sample, sequenced in a study of blood T cell repertoires in COVID-19. The protocol was immunoSEQ multiplex PCR, while the TCRdb copy is restricted to in-frame clones and leaves out a portion. The sample holds about 150,000 clones, around 80% seen once. Sequencing used peripheral blood. These receptors all stem from a woman aged 45-65 years with acute or convalescent COVID-19.

The rearrangement uses TRBV28 and TRBJ2-7; 10 bases map to TRBD2. Unmatched junction bases numbered 6, after V lost 4 bases and J lost 6 bases. CDR1 MDHEN and CDR2 SYDVKM come from the germline V gene. The CDR3 has 14 residues. CDR3 coding DNA: TGTGCCAGCAGTTCCTCGGGACTAGCGAGCGAGCAGTACTTC. It codes for CASSSSGLASEQYF.

This chain joins TRBV4-3 and TRBJ2-3; 9 bases are a match to TRBD2. The germline CDR1 and CDR2 sequences are LGHNA and YSLEER. CDR3 length equals 17 residues. V lost 4 bases to trimming and J lost 2 bases; unmatched junction nucleotides: 10. The CDR3 nucleotides read TGCGCCAGCAGCCTCGCAGGAAGCGGGAGGTTCACAGATACGCAGTATTTT. Translating it yields CASSLAGSGRFTDTQYF.

The genes are TRBV6-6 and TRBJ1-5; D not certain. CDR3 length: 14 residues. V was cut by 2 bases and J by 5 bases, with 10 bases left in between. The V gene's germline CDR1 is MNHNY and CDR2 SVGAGI (reference sequence). For the CDR3, the DNA is TGTGCCAGCAGTTACGACTATACGTATCAGCCCCAGCATTTT. This codes for CASSYDYTYQPQHF.

The chain recombines TRBV24-1 with TRBJ2-7; 7 nucleotides match TRBD2. Germline assignment: CDR1 KGHDR and CDR2 SFDVKD. The J segment lost 5 bases and the V segment lost 6 bases, leaving 12 bases of the junction unmatched. The CDR3 loop spans 15 amino acids. In DNA form, the CDR3 reads TGTGCCACCAGTTCTCCGCGGGAGTCGCGTGACGAGCAGTACTTC. Its translation: CATSSPRESRDEQYF.

The CDR3 bases are TGTGCCAGCTCACCACTCAGGGGAAAAAACATTCAGTACTTC. Protein: CASSPLRGKNIQYF. The chain uses TRBV18 and TRBJ2-4; TRBD1 might be the D (6 bases). The length of the CDR3 is 14 residues. With 1 base removed from V and 4 bases from J, the gap between germline ends came to 8 bases. The V gene's germline CDR1 is KGHSH and CDR2 LQKENI.

The J gene is TRBJ1-2, the V gene TRBV12-3 or TRBV12-4; D is possibly TRBD1 (5 bases). This CDR3 contains 13 residues. V was trimmed by 7 bases and J by 10 bases, leaving 19 bases between them. CDR3 residues: CASTPIGQGAYTF. The CDR3 DNA sequence: TGTGCCAGCACCCCCATCGGCCAGGGTGCCTACACCTTC.

This clone was observed at least ten times. This chain uses TRBV2 with TRBJ2-1, with D tentatively TRBD2 (6 bases). This CDR3 has 15 amino acids. Germline V gene lookup returns CDR1 SNHLY and CDR2 FYNNEI. Trimming removed 6 bases from V and 3 bases from J, with 15 bases in between. CDR3 sequence reads: CASSPGRSYYNEQFF. The DNA of the CDR3 is TGTGCCAGCAGCCCCGGGAGAAGCTACTACAATGAGCAGTTCTTC.

V and J are TRBV9 and TRBJ2-2; D is perhaps TRBD1 (6 bases). V was clipped by 2 bases and J by 4 bases, with 9 bases between them. Germline loops: CDR1 SGDLS, CDR2 YYNGEE. CDR3 length: 14 amino acids. Here the CDR3 DNA reads TGTGCCAGCAGCGTCCGAGGGGGCACCGGGGAGCTGTTTTTT. As protein: CASSVRGGTGELFF.

The rearrangement uses TRBV6-5 and TRBJ2-5, with 7 bases that match TRBD1. Per germline, CDR1 MNHEY and CDR2 SVGAGI. This CDR3 comprises 14 residues. V gave up 5 bases and J gave up 3 bases; unmatched junction bases: 6. The CDR3 loop reads CASSHLGTEETQYF. CDR3 DNA sequence: TGTGCCAGCAGTCACCTAGGGACAGAAGAGACCCAGTACTTC.

The chain has TRBV19 and TRBJ1-5; 12 nucleotides agree with TRBD1. CDR3 size: 17 residues. Trimming at V came to 7 bases and at J to 0 bases, leaving 7 bases not matched to a gene. From germline, CDR1 is LNHDA and CDR2 SQIVND (reference sequence). The CDR3 DNA follows: TGTGCCAGTACCGGGACAGGGGGCAGTTATAGCAATCAGCCCCAGCATTTT. Translation: CASTGTGGSYSNQPQHF.

This sequence joins TRBV11-2 and TRBJ2-7, with 7 bases aligning to TRBD2. The CDR3 contains 17 residues. V lost 1 base and J lost 4; bases outside the gene matches: 13. In germline, CDR1 is SGHAT, CDR2 FQNNGV. The CDR3 nucleotides are TGTGCCAGCAGCTTAGGGGTCTCACGCGGGAGCTGGTACGAGCAGTACTTC. Protein sequence: CASSLGVSRGSWYEQYF.

Here the CDR3 DNA reads TGTGCCAGCAGCTTACGGGGAGGAGGGAACACTGAAGCTTTCTTT. Amino acid sequence: CASSLRGGGNTEAFF. V gene TRBV7-3 combines with J gene TRBJ1-1; D unclear. CDR1 SGHTA and CDR2 FQGTGA come from the germline V gene. The CDR3 is made up of 15 amino acids. With 2 bases removed from V and 1 base from J, the gap between germline ends came to 11 bases.

This chain uses TRBV2 with TRBJ2-7; 9 positions match TRBD1. V gave up 7 bases and J gave up 3 bases; unmatched junction bases: 10. The CDR3 runs 15 residues. The V gene's germline CDR1 is SNHLY and CDR2 FYNNEI. CDR3 sequence reads: CASTSEGQGFYEQYF. CDR3 DNA sequence: TGTGCCAGCACCTCCGAAGGACAGGGGTTCTACGAGCAGTACTTC.

V is TRBV5-6 and J is TRBJ2-5; 7 bases line up with TRBD2. Trimming cost V 0 bases and J 1 base; bases outside gene matches: 6. The V gene's germline CDR1 is SGHDT and CDR2 YYEEEE. The CDR3 totals 16 residues. The CDR3 DNA reads TGTGCCAGCAGCTTGGCTGCCTGGGGGGGCCAAGAGACCCAGTACTTC. This codes for CASSLAAWGGQETQYF.